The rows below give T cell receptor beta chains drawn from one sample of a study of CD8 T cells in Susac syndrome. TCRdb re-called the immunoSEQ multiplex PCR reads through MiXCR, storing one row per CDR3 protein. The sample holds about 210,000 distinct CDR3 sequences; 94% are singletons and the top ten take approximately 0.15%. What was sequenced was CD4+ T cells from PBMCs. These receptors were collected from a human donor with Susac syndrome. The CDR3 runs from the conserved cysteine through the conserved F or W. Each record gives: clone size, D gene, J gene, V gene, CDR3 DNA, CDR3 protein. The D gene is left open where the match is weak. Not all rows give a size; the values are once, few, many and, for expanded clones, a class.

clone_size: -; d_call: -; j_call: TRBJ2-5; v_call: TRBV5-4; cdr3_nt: TGTGCCAGCAGCTTCGACGACCGGGACACGCAGGGGCCCGACCAGGAGACCCAGTACTTC; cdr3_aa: CASSFDDRDTQGPDQETQYF
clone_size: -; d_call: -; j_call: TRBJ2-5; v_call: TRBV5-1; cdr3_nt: TGCGCCAGCGAGTACCCCTCTACTTCCGGGACACAAGAGACCCAGTACTTC; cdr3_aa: CASEYPSTSGTQETQYF
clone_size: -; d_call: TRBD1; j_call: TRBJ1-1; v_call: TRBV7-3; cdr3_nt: TGTGCCAGCAGCTTAACAGCGTCAGGGGGCACTGAAGCTTTCTTT; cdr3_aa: CASSLTASGGTEAFF
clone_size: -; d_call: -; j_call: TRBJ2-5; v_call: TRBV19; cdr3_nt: TGTGCCAGTAACGGGGGCCGCTCGGAGACCCAGTACTTC; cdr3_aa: CASNGGRSETQYF
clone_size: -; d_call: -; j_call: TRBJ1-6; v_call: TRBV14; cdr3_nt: TGTGCCAGCAGCCGAGTCGACCGAAACAGGACAGTAGGATATTCACCCCTCCACTTT; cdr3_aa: CASSRVDRNRTVGYSPLHF
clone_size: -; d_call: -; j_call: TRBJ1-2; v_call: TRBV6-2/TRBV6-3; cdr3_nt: TGTGCCAGCAGCCTCTGGTCTGGGGGGCGCATCGACTATGGCTACACCTTC; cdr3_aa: CASSLWSGGRIDYGYTF
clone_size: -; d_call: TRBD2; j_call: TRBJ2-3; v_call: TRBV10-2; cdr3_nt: TGCGCCAGCAGTGACCGACTAGCGGGGGGTTACACAGATACGCAGTATTTT; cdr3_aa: CASSDRLAGGYTDTQYF
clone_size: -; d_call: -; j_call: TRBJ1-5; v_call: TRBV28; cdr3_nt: TGTGCCAGTTCTCGCCCGGGACGTAGCAATCAGCCCCAGCATTTT; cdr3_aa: CASSRPGRSNQPQHF
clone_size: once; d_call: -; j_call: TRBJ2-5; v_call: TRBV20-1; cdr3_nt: TGCAGTGCTAGCGAACTCCGGGGCGTGGGGACCCAGTACTTC; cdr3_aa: CSASELRGVGTQYF
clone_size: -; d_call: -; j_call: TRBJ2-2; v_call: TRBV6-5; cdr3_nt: TGTGCCAGCAGTTACTCGACAGTGAACACCGGGGAGCTGTTTTTT; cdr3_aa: CASSYSTVNTGELFF
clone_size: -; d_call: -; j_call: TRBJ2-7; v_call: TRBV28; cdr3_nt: TGTGCCAGCAGTTTTATGAGTACCAGAGTGCAGTACTTC; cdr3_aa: CASSFMSTRVQYF
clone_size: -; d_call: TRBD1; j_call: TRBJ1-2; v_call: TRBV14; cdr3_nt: TGTGCCAGCAGTTTCGGACAGGGGCGCTACACCTTC; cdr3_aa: CASSFGQGRYTF
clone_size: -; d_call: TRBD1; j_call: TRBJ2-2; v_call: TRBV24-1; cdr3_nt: TGTGCCACCAGTCCCGGACAGGGGACCGGGGAGCTGTTTTTT; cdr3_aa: CATSPGQGTGELFF
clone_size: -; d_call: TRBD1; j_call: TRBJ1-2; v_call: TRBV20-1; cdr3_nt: TGCAGTGCTAGCGGGGGACAGCGCTGGAATGGCTACACCTTC; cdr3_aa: CSASGGQRWNGYTF
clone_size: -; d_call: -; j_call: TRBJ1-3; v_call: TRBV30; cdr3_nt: TGTGCCTGGAGTGTAGTTTGGGGACGGAGTTCGGCCGGAAACACCATATATTTT; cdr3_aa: CAWSVVWGRSSAGNTIYF
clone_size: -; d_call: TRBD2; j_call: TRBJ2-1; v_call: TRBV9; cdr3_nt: TGTGCCAGCAGCGTAGGCCCAGCGGGGGGCCAGAATGAGCAGTTCTTC; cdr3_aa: CASSVGPAGGQNEQFF
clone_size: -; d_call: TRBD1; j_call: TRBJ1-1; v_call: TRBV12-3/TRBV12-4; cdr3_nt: TGTGCCAGCAGGCCCGGGACAGCGAACACTGAAGCTTTCTTT; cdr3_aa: CASRPGTANTEAFF
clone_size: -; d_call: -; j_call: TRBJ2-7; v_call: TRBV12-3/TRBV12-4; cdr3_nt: TGTGCCAGCAGCCCCCAAGGGTGGCGCGAGCAGTACTTC; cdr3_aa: CASSPQGWREQYF
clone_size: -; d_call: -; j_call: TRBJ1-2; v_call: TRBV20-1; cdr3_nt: TGCAGTGCTTACCGGGGCTTGGGGTATGGCTACACCTTC; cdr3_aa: CSAYRGLGYGYTF
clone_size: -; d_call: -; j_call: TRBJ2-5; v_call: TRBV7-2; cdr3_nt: TGTGCCAGCAGCCCGGACACTCAAGAGACCCAGTACTTC; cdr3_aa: CASSPDTQETQYF
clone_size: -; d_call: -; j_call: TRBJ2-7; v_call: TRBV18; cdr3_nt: TGTGCCAGCTCACCGGACCTCTACGAGCAGTACTTC; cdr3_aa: CASSPDLYEQYF
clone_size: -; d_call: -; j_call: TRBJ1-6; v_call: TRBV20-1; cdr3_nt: TGCAGTGCGAGCCAGGGATTGGGTTCACCCCTCCACTTT; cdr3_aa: CSASQGLGSPLHF
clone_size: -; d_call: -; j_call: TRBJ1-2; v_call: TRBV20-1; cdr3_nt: TGCAGTGCTGAGACTATCCCCGGGGTGGGCTACACCTTC; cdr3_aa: CSAETIPGVGYTF
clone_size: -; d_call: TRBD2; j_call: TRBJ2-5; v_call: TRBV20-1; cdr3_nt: TGCAGTGCTCCCCTGTGGGGGGGGGAGACCCAGTACTTC; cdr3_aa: CSAPLWGGETQYF
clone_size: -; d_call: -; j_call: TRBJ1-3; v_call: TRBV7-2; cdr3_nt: TGTGCCAGCAGCTCCCTAGTCCCGGACACCATATATTTT; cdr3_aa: CASSSLVPDTIYF
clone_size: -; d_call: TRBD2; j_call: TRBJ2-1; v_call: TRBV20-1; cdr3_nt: TGCAGTGCTAGTCCAACCGGACTAGCGGGGGCTGGCGAGCAGTTCTTC; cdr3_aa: CSASPTGLAGAGEQFF
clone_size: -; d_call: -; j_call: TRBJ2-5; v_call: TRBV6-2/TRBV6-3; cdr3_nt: TGTGCCAGCAGCGACGGCGGGGGCCGGCGGACCCAGTACTTC; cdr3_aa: CASSDGGGRRTQYF
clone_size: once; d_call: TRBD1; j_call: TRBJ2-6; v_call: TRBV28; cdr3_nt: TGTGCCAGCAGACCGAGCGGCCGGACAGGATTCTCTGGGGCCAACGTCCTGACTTTC; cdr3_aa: CASRPSGRTGFSGANVLTF
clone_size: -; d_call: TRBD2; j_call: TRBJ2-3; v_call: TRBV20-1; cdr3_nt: TGCAGTGCTGACAAAAGACTAGCGGGGGAAGATACGCAGTATTTT; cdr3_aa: CSADKRLAGEDTQYF
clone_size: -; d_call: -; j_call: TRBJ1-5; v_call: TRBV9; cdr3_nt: TGTGCCAGCAGCGTAGACCCGGGGGCCGATCAGCCCCAGCATTTT; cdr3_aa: CASSVDPGADQPQHF
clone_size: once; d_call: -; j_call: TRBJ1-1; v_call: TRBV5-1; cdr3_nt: TGCGCCAGCAGCCCGACTTATGACACGTTGCGGACTGAAGCTTTCTTT; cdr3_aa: CASSPTYDTLRTEAFF
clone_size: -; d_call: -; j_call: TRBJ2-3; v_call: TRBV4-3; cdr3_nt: TGCGCCAGCAGCCGAGAAGAAGGACATCGCCCAGATACGCAGTATTTT; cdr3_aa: CASSREEGHRPDTQYF
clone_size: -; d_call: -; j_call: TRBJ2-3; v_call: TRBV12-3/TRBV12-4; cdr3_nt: TGTGCCGGGGGTCTAGGGACGGAAAGCACAGATACGCAGTATTTT; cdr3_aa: CAGGLGTESTDTQYF
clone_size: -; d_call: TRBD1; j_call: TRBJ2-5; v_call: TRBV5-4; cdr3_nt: TGTGCCAGCAGCCGTGACAGGGATCAAGAGACCCAGTACTTC; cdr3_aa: CASSRDRDQETQYF
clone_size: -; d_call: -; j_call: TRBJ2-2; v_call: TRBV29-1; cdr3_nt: TGCAGCGTGGCAGGGGCCGGGGAGCTGTTTTTT; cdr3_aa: CSVAGAGELFF
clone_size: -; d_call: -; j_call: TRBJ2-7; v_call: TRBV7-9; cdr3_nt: TGTGCCAGTGGGGACGGTTCCTACGAGCAGTACTTC; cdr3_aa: CASGDGSYEQYF
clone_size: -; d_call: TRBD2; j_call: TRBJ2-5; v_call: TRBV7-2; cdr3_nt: TGTGCCAGCAGCTATCTGGGACTAGCGGGGAACCAAGAGACCCAGTACTTC; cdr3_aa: CASSYLGLAGNQETQYF
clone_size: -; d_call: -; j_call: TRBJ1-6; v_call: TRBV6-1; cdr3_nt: TGTGCCAGCAGGTCCGGGGGACTCTGGGGTGATTCACCCCTCCACTTT; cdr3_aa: CASRSGGLWGDSPLHF
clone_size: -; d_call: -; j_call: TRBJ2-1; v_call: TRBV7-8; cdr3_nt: TGTGCCAGCAGCAGGACAGCCCAGAGGCTGTTCTTC; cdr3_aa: CASSRTAQRLFF
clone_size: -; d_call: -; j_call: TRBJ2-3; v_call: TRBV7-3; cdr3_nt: TGTGCCAGCAGCCCCGGAACGGCAGGGCGGAGCACAGATACGCAGTATTTT; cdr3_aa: CASSPGTAGRSTDTQYF
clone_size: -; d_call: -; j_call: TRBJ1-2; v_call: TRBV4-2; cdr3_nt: TGTGCCAGCAGCCAAGGGGCGAACAGCTATGGCTACACCTTC; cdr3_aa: CASSQGANSYGYTF
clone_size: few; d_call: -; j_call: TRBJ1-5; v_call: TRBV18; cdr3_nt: TGTGCCAGCTCACCTAGCGGCGGGGAACAGCCCCAGCATTTT; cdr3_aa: CASSPSGGEQPQHF
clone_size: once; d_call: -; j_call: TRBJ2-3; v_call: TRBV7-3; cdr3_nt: TGTGCCAGCAGCTTACAGGGAGTCATCACAGATACGCAGTATTTT; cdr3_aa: CASSLQGVITDTQYF
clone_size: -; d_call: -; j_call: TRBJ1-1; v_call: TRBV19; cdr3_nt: TGTGCCAGTAGTCTTCAGGGGTTGGGAAACACTGAAGCTTTCTTT; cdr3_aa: CASSLQGLGNTEAFF
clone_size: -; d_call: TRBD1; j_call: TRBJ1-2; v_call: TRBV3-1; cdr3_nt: TGTGCCAGCAGCCAAACGACAGGGGGGGCTAACTATGGCTACACCTTC; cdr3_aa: CASSQTTGGANYGYTF
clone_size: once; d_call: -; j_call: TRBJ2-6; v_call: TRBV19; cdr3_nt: TGTGCCAGTAGGCGGGACAGCACCACCTCTGGGGCCAACGTCCTGACTTTC; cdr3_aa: CASRRDSTTSGANVLTF
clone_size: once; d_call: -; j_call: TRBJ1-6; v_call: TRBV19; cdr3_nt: TGTGCCAGTAGTTCCTATCGGACAGTAGGCTCACCCCTCCACTTT; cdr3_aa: CASSSYRTVGSPLHF